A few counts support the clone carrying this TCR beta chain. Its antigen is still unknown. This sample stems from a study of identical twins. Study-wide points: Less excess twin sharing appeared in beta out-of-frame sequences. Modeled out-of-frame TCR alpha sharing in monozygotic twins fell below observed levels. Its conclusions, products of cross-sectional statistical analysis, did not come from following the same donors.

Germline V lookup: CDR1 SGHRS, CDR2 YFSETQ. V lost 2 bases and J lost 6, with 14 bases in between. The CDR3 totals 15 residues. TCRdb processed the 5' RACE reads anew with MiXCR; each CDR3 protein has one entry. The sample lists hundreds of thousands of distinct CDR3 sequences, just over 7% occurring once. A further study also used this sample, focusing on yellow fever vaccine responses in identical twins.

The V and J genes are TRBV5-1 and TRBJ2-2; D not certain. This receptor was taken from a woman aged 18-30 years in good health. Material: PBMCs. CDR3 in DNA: TGCGCCAGCAGCTTACCCACGGCCGCCGCCGGGGAGCTGTTTTTT. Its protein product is CASSLPTAAAGELFF.